The entry below gives a single T cell receptor beta chain sequence along with its context. Its antigen remains undetermined. Base-call qualities are not available, and no considerably larger clone is one nucleotide away. Library preparation used the immunoSEQ multiplex PCR assay. Per the source publication's procedure: Repertoires were summarized by richness and clonality, and significantly expanded and contracted clones were identified between pre- and post-therapy samples. Held by TCRdb, this immuneACCESS table contains in-frame sequences only and omits some clones. Under half of the omission traces to an unresolved V gene where checked; the cause of the rest is unknown. V, J and clone size derive from that table, while D and trimming were established from the DNA sequence. The sample table records over 3,000 clones; approximately 88% of these occur just once. The biggest ten clones account for less than 2.5% of the sample.

The time point label corresponds to: at surgical resection after neoadjuvant nivolumab +/- ipilimumab. Samples came from the phase 2 randomized NEOSTAR trial, which tested neoadjuvant nivolumab or nivolumab plus ipilimumab followed by surgery in operable NSCLC. The sample is drawn from a study of neoadjuvant nivolumab and ipilimumab in lung cancer (dated by TCRdb to 2020 to 2022). With respect to the entire study: Nivolumab was administered intravenously at 3 mg/kg on days 1, 15 and 29, and in the combination arm ipilimumab 1 mg/kg was added on day 1 only. The primary trial endpoint was the major pathologic response (MPR) rate in the intention-to-treat population in each study arm. TCR repertoires were compared between pretherapy (baseline) peripheral blood and tumors resected at surgery after neoadjuvant immune checkpoint blockade. Matched pretherapy and resected tumor pairs were analyzed for seven patients: four treated with nivolumab and three with nivolumab plus ipilimumab. A total of roughly 45 patients with operable NSCLC were treated in the trial, with some 23 randomized to nivolumab monotherapy and roughly 20 randomized to nivolumab plus ipilimumab. Points the paper makes about the study in general: Pretherapy blood TCR richness correlated positively with richness in tumors resected after neoadjuvant therapy (Spearman R of about 0.82). From pretherapy to surgery, tumor T-cell richness and clonality increased in three of three dual-therapy tumors but in only two of four nivolumab-treated tumors. TCR richness and clonality were greater in resected tumors than in tumor-adjacent uninvolved lung, and increases were seen in more dual-therapy-treated tumors. A small number of samples was subjected to TCR sequencing. No significant correlation was found between TCR clonality and pathologic tumor regression, and only a single major-pathologic-response sample was available for the analysis of TCR clonality versus pathologic tumor regression.

Germline trimming: 6 bases from V, 8 bases from J; junction bases outside gene matches: 5. From cysteine to phenylalanine, the CDR3 is 14 amino acids long. Of the read, only the CDR3 DNA is kept; its 42 bases are in frame from base 1. Via the germline V gene, CDR1 is SNHLY and CDR2 FYNNEI. The input for sequencing was tumor tissue, taken after neoadjuvant nivolumab, alone or with ipilimumab, at or shortly before surgery. The chain links TRBV2 with TRBJ1-6; 9 central nucleotides agree with TRBD1. This sequence was found in an adult with non-small cell lung cancer. The CDR3: CASSGQGRDSPLHF. The nucleotides read TGTGCCAGCAGCGGACAGGGGAGGGATTCACCCCTCCACTTT.